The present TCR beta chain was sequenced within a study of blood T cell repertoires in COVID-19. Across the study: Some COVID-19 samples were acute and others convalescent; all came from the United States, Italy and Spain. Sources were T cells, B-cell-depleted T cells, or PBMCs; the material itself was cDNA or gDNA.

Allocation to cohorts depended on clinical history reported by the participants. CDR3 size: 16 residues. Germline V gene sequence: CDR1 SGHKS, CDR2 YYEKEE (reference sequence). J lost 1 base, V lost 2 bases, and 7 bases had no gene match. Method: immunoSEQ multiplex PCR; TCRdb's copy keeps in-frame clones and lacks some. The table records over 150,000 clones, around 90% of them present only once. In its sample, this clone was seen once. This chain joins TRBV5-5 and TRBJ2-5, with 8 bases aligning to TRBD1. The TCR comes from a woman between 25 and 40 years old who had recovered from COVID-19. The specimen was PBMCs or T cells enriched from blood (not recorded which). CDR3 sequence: CASSFGDRSGQETQYF. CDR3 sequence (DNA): TGTGCCAGCAGCTTTGGGGACAGGTCGGGCCAAGAGACCCAGTACTTC.